Below are 18 T cell receptor beta chains sequenced from a single sample in a study of shared clonotypes between healthy human individuals. Profiled with immunoSEQ multiplex PCR; TCRdb holds only in-frame clones, not every one. The repertoire holds 780,000 or so clones, 72% seen once, with roughly 1.8% in the top ten. Input material: memory CD4+ T cells sorted from blood. Subset in this sample: CD45RA-negative fraction. The receptors shown here come from a woman in her twenties or thirties in good health.

This clone showed up many times. The genes are TRBV27 and TRBJ1-5; D may be TRBD1 (6 bases). CDR3 length: 15 amino acids. Germline CDR1 is MNHEY and CDR2 is SMNVEV (reference sequence). Trimming stripped 4 bases from V and 1 base from J, with 11 bases between. The CDR3: CASSYTGRSNQPQHF. CDR3 nucleotides: TGTGCCAGCAGTTATACAGGGAGAAGCAATCAGCCCCAGCATTTT.

J is TRBJ2-3 and V is TRBV7-9; 11 bases are shared with TRBD2. Per the germline V gene, CDR1 is SEHNR and CDR2 is FQNEAQ (reference sequence). V shed 5 bases and J 0 bases; nucleotides not matched to a gene: 4. The CDR3 has 16 amino acids. The CDR3 here is CASSLSSGRSTDTQYF. CDR3 nucleotide sequence: TGTGCCAGCAGCCTCTCTAGCGGGAGGAGCACAGATACGCAGTATTTT.

V gene TRBV18 combines with J gene TRBJ2-1; D possibly corresponds to TRBD1 (6 bases). Germline V gene lookup returns CDR1 KGHSH and CDR2 LQKENI. This CDR3 has 16 residues. V was cut by 1 base and J by 7 bases, with 17 bases left in between. CDR3 coding DNA: TGTGCCAGCTCACCACGTACGGGGTCGCAGGGGAATGAGCAGTTCTTC. This encodes CASSPRTGSQGNEQFF.

The chain carries TRBV5-6 and TRBJ2-2, with TRBD2 as a possible D gene (6 bases). Germline loops: CDR1 SGHDT, CDR2 YYEEEE. The CDR3 has 14 residues. V was trimmed by 0 bases and J by 5 bases, leaving 8 bases between them. The CDR3: CASSLGLETGELFF. CDR3 DNA sequence: TGTGCCAGCAGCTTGGGACTAGAGACCGGGGAGCTGTTTTTT.

The chain links TRBV19 to TRBJ2-2; 8 nucleotides align to TRBD2. CDR1 is LNHDA and CDR2 is SQIVND in the germline V gene (reference sequence). The CDR3 runs 16 residues. J lost 7 bases, V lost 5 bases, and 12 bases had no gene match. The CDR3 loop reads CASSYLRSGSSGELFF. Written as DNA, the CDR3 is TGTGCCAGTAGTTACCTCAGAAGCGGGAGCAGCGGGGAGCTGTTTTTT.

The chain joins TRBV5-1 to TRBJ2-5; D gene unclear. The V end lost 1 base, the J end lost 2 bases, and 3 bases lay between the germline ends. The CDR3 contains 12 residues. Germline V gene sequence: CDR1 SGHRS, CDR2 YFSETQ. CDR3 bases: TGCGCCAGCAGCTTGTTTCAAGAGACCCAGTACTTC. Translated: CASSLFQETQYF.

This clone was observed once. V is TRBV15 and J is TRBJ2-7, with TRBD1 matching 8 bases. Trimming at V came to 4 bases and at J to 0 bases, leaving 8 bases not matched to a gene. The germline gives CDR1 LNHNV, CDR2 YYDKDF (reference sequence). This CDR3 has 16 residues. Here the CDR3 reads CATSTYAGTGSYEQYF. The CDR3, as DNA: TGTGCCACCAGCACTTACGCCGGGACAGGCTCCTACGAGCAGTACTTC.

The chain has TRBV10-2 and TRBJ2-1, with a possible D match to TRBD1 (5 bases). Trimming stripped 8 bases from V and 1 base from J, with 15 bases between. The germline V gene encodes CDR1 WSHSY and CDR2 SAAADI. The CDR3 spans 15 residues. The CDR3 bases are TGCGCCAGCGCGGTTTCAGGGAAATCCTACAATGAGCAGTTCTTC. As protein: CASAVSGKSYNEQFF.

In its sample, this clone was seen a few times. The sample carries other DNA sequences with the same CDR3. This rearrangement joins TRBV19 to TRBJ1-1, with TRBD1 matching 11 bases. This CDR3 region has 14 residues. V lost 5 bases, J lost 3 bases, and 2 bases stayed unmatched. Germline V gene sequence: CDR1 LNHDA, CDR2 SQIVND (reference sequence). The CDR3 here is CASSLDRGHTEAFF. The CDR3 DNA reads as TGTGCCAGTAGTTTGGACAGGGGGCACACTGAAGCTTTCTTT.

This chain links TRBV28 with TRBJ2-5, with TRBD1 identical over 8 bases. CDR1 is MDHEN and CDR2 is SYDVKM in the germline V gene. This CDR3 is built from 17 residues. The V segment lost 5 bases and the J segment 5 bases; nucleotides outside the gene matches: 16. The CDR3 DNA sequence: TGTGCCAGCAGTCCTTATCCCGGAAGGACAGGGACGGAGACCCAGTACTTC. It specifies CASSPYPGRTGTETQYF.

To note about this clone: It is unclear where the CDR3 begins or ends on the DNA, so no DNA is shown, and the CDR3 is as TCRdb lists it. V and J are TRBV4-2 and TRBJ2-3; TRBD1, as called in the table, went unchecked against the DNA. Germline V gives CDR1 LGHNA, CDR2 YNFKEQ. Counting both end residues, the CDR3 totals 17 amino acids. The CDR3 reads CASSQRFGPGDGDTQYF.

V is TRBV25-1 and J is TRBJ1-5; no clear D gene. CDR1 and CDR2 (germline): MGHDK, SYGVNS. V dropped 4 bases and J dropped 0 bases, with 7 bases sitting between them. The CDR3 spans 14 residues. This CDR3 is CASSVMGSNQPQHF. The CDR3 nucleotides are TGTGCCAGCAGTGTTATGGGTAGCAATCAGCCCCAGCATTTT.

The chain employs TRBV5-1 and TRBJ2-5; no definite D call. The V end lost 0 bases, the J end lost 2 bases, and 8 bases lay between the germline ends. This CDR3 is built from 14 residues. Germline V lookup: CDR1 SGHRS, CDR2 YFSETQ. The CDR3 DNA sequence: TGCGCCAGCAGCTTGGCCGGTCAGCAAGAGACCCAGTACTTC. This sequence encodes CASSLAGQQETQYF.

The rearrangement uses TRBV28 and TRBJ1-1; D not resolved. Trimming took off 3 bases at V and 5 bases at J, with 7 bases between the two ends. This CDR3 region has 12 residues. Germline CDR1 is MDHEN and CDR2 is SYDVKM. CDR3 loop: CASSLQTTEAFF. The CDR3 DNA is TGTGCCAGCAGTTTGCAGACTACTGAAGCTTTCTTT.

This clone turned up a few times. V gene TRBV5-6 combines with J gene TRBJ2-3; perhaps D is TRBD1 or TRBD2 (5 bases each). Trimming removed 4 bases from V and 2 bases from J, with 8 bases in between. The CDR3 length is 13 residues. CDR1 and CDR2 from the germline V gene are SGHDT and YYEEEE. CDR3 nucleotides: TGTGCCAGCAGCATGGGGACCACAGATACGCAGTATTTT. Protein: CASSMGTTDTQYF.

The chain links TRBV28 to TRBJ2-1; no firm D call. V was trimmed by 2 bases and J by 8 bases, leaving 13 bases between them. Looked up from germline, CDR1 is MDHEN and CDR2 is SYDVKM. This CDR3 is 14 amino acids long. CDR3 bases: TGTGCCAGCAGTTTACCCCTCCTGATCCATGAGCAGTTCTTC. This sequence encodes CASSLPLLIHEQFF.

The rearrangement uses TRBV27 and TRBJ1-1, with D unresolved. V gave up 4 bases and J gave up 0 bases, with 6 bases separating them. This CDR3 is 13 amino acids long. Germline-derived CDR1 and CDR2 are MNHEY and SMNVEV (reference sequence). The CDR3 DNA follows: TGTGCCAGCAGTTCGAGGATGAACACTGAAGCTTTCTTT. Translation gives CASSSRMNTEAFF.

The gene calls are TRBV18 and TRBJ1-1; D is undetermined. Germline-derived CDR1 and CDR2 are KGHSH and LQKENI. This CDR3 spans 13 amino acids. V was clipped by 1 base and J by 3 bases, with 6 bases between them. CDR3 sequence reads: CASSPLQYTEAFF. CDR3 DNA: TGTGCCAGCTCACCACTGCAGTACACTGAAGCTTTCTTT.